This TCR beta chain emerged from a study of technical replicates of blood from a handful of donors. This CDR3 spans 12 amino acids. The V gene's germline CDR1 is MNHEY and CDR2 SMNVEV (reference sequence). Trimming left V 6 bases short and J 4 bases short, with 10 bases between. The repertoire was sequenced with immunoSEQ multiplex PCR; TCRdb's copy has only in-frame clones and lacks some. The sample lists approximately 73,000 clones, around 92% occurring once. This TCR came from a human donor in good health. Sequenced input: T cells isolated from PBMCs. The chain carries TRBV27 and TRBJ2-7; D is perhaps TRBD1 (6 bases). The CDR3 protein is CASRAGVYEQYF. CDR3 nucleotide sequence: TGTGCCAGCAGAGCAGGGGTGTACGAGCAGTACTTC.